The 23 T cell receptor beta chains reported below all come from one sample, sequenced in a study of vaccination and CD4 T cells after COVID-19. The Oncomine TCR Beta short-read assay sequenced DNA from cultured CD4+ T cells. A single record per CDR3 protein comes from TCRdb applying MiXCR to the PCR reads. The profile shows 10,000 to 15,000 distinct CDR3 sequences, 60% to 80% of them singletons. Treatment of the sample: approximately 9-day PBMC culture with coronavirus spike peptide pools or control peptides (ViraFEST assay). These receptors' antigens are unknown. The sample in question was CD4+ T cells from blood, cultured in vitro, obtained after SARS-CoV-2 vaccination. All receptors come from a human donor who received a COVID-19 vaccine.

This clonotype was seen a handful of times. V is TRBV30 and J is TRBJ1-2; no clear D. Trimming took 4 bases from V and 3 from J, leaving 9 bases between them. Germline CDR1 GTSNPN, CDR2 SVGIG (reference sequence). This CDR3 spans 12 amino acids. The CDR3 is CAWTVGHYGYTF. The CDR3 region has the DNA TGTGCCTGGACGGTAGGGCACTATGGCTACACCTTC.

This chain joins TRBV6-5 and TRBJ2-1, with D possibly being TRBD2 (6 bases). This CDR3 contains 16 residues. Germline V gene lookup returns CDR1 MNHEY and CDR2 SVGAGI. Trimming removed 4 bases from V and 5 bases from J, with 18 bases in between. The CDR3, as DNA: TGTGCCAGCAGTTCCCCGAGGGGCGGGGATCACAATGAGCAGTTCTTC. Residues: CASSSPRGGDHNEQFF.

This clonotype came up a few times. The V gene is TRBV20-1, the J gene TRBJ1-6; 8 nucleotides match TRBD1. The CDR3 consists of 14 residues. Trimming cost V 0 bases and J 10 bases; bases outside gene matches: 5. Per the germline V gene, CDR1 is DFQATT and CDR2 is SNEGSKA (reference sequence). CDR3 bases: TGCAGTGCTAGAGATCAGGGGGCCTACTCACCCCTCCACTTT. Its translation: CSARDQGAYSPLHF.

This chain links TRBV30 with TRBJ1-2; D remains unclear. V dropped 3 bases and J dropped 7 bases, with 12 bases sitting between them. The CDR3 is made up of 12 amino acids. CDR1 is GTSNPN, CDR2 SVGIG, per germline (reference sequence). The chain's CDR3 is CAWSQASAGYTF. CDR3 coding DNA: TGTGCCTGGAGCCAGGCGAGCGCTGGCTACACCTTC.

The CDR3: CASSLDRGTEAFF. CDR3 nucleotides: TGTGCCAGTAGTCTGGACAGGGGCACTGAAGCTTTCTTT. This sequence joins TRBV19 and TRBJ1-1, with 9 positions matching TRBD1. Germline CDR1 and CDR2: LNHDA and SQIVND (reference sequence). The length of the CDR3 is 13 residues. The ends lost 5 bases at V and 4 bases at J; junction bases unmatched: 2.

Here the CDR3 reads CASSFFNSPLHF. The CDR3 nucleotides read TGTGCCAGCAGCTTCTTTAATTCACCCCTCCACTTT. J is TRBJ1-6 and V is TRBV7-2, with no clear D. This CDR3 contains 12 residues. V was clipped by 3 bases and J by 6 bases, with 3 bases between them. Looked up from germline, CDR1 is SGHTA and CDR2 is FQGNSA.

The chain joins TRBV7-9 to TRBJ2-3; 10 nucleotides agree with TRBD2. The J segment lost 4 bases and the V segment lost 2 bases, leaving 0 bases of the junction unmatched. Germline CDR1 is SEHNR and CDR2 is FQNEAQ (reference sequence). This CDR3 has 14 amino acids. The CDR3 sequence: CASSLLAGADTQYF. Here the CDR3 DNA reads TGTGCCAGCAGCTTACTAGCGGGGGCAGATACGCAGTATTTT.

V is TRBV6-8 and J is TRBJ1-4, with TRBD1 identical over 9 bases. With V trimmed by 4 bases and J by 8 bases, 8 bases remained unmatched. CDR1 and CDR2 (germline): MNHGY, SAAAGT. The length of the CDR3 is 15 residues. The CDR3 region has the DNA TGTGCCAGCAGTTGGGGACAGGGTCTAAGGGAAAAACTGTTTTTT. It is translated as CASSWGQGLREKLFF.

The rearrangement joins TRBV7-9 to TRBJ1-1; no firm D call. The germline V gene has CDR1 SEHNR and CDR2 FQNEAQ (reference sequence). This CDR3 has 12 residues. The V end was cut by 4 bases, the J end by 3 bases, with 6 bases between. The DNA of the CDR3 is TGTGCCAGCAGCTCTAGGGACACTGAAGCTTTCTTT. Amino acids: CASSSRDTEAFF.

The chain recombines TRBV20-1 with TRBJ2-2, with TRBD2 identical over 10 bases. This CDR3 spans 15 amino acids. Germline V lookup: CDR1 DFQATT, CDR2 SNEGSKA (reference sequence). V dropped 6 bases and J dropped 5; count of bases not matched to a gene: 9. In nucleotides, the CDR3 is TGCAGTGCCCACCGGGTAGCGGGGGGTACCGGGGAGCTGTTTTTT. Residues: CSAHRVAGGTGELFF.

The chain combines TRBV7-9 with TRBJ1-2, with D possibly being TRBD1 (5 bases). Germline-derived CDR1 and CDR2 are SEHNR and FQNEAQ (reference sequence). This CDR3 spans 15 amino acids. Trimming left V 4 bases short and J 4 bases short, with 16 bases between. The CDR3 loop is CASSSTGGGTYGYTF. CDR3 DNA: TGTGCCAGCAGCTCGACGGGGGGGGGTACCTATGGCTACACCTTC. Full variable domain (outside the CDR3, taken from reference TRBV7-9 and TRBJ1-2): DTGVSQNPRHKITKRGQNVTFRCDPISEHNRLYWYRQTLGQGPEFLTYFQNEAQLEKSRLLSDRFSAERPKGSFSTLEIQRTEQGDSAMYLCASSSTGGGTYGYTFGSGTRLTVV.

This clonotype counts as medium-sized. This chain links TRBV7-2 with TRBJ1-2; D gene unclear. V lost 3 bases and J lost 3, with 17 bases in between. This CDR3 is 16 amino acids long. Germline lookup yields CDR1 SGHTA and CDR2 FQGNSA. The CDR3 reads CASSLPLGSDHYGYTF. CDR3 in DNA: TGTGCCAGCAGCTTGCCGTTGGGGAGCGACCACTATGGCTACACCTTC.

The count of this clonotype is one. The chain combines TRBV6-5 with TRBJ1-6, with D perhaps TRBD1 (6 bases). CDR1 MNHEY and CDR2 SVGAGI come from the germline V gene. This CDR3 is 13 amino acids long. The V gene lost 2 bases and the J gene lost 10 bases, with 9 bases spanning the gap. DNA for the CDR3: TGTGCCAGCAGTTACGTAGGGGGATCACCCCTCCACTTT. This codes for CASSYVGGSPLHF.

This chain connects TRBV2 to TRBJ2-5; TRBD2 matches 9 bases. This CDR3 region has 14 residues. The trim removed 1 base at V and 13 bases at J, leaving 10 bases unmatched. Germline CDR1 and CDR2: SNHLY and FYNNEI. CDR3 in amino acids: CASSEVRGGNMGYF. The CDR3 bases are TGTGCCAGCAGTGAAGTGCGGGGGGGCAATATGGGGTACTTC.

By share, this clonotype ranks as medium-sized (0.01 to 0.1%). This chain connects TRBV19 to TRBJ1-2; possibly TRBD1 for D (6 bases). CDR3 length equals 16 residues. Germline loops: CDR1 LNHDA, CDR2 SQIVND (reference sequence). V lost 8 bases, J lost 4 bases, and 23 bases lay in between. CDR3 sequence: CASSNPQGGGGYGYTF. CDR3 nucleotides: TGTGCCAGTTCTAATCCACAGGGCGGTGGAGGCTATGGCTACACCTTC.

The V gene is TRBV20-1, the J gene TRBJ2-7; 7 nucleotides match TRBD2. The CDR3 runs to 16 residues. Trimming at V came to 0 bases and at J to 0 bases, leaving 8 bases not matched to a gene. Germline V gene data show CDR1 as DFQATT and CDR2 as SNEGSKA (reference sequence). CDR3 residues: CSARDLGEGSSYEQYF. The CDR3 DNA reads TGCAGTGCTAGAGATCTGGGGGAGGGGAGCTCCTACGAGCAGTACTTC.

The V call is TRBV7-3, the J call TRBJ2-7, with TRBD2 identical over 10 bases. V trimming: 8 bases; J trimming: 6 bases; junction bases outside the gene matches: 7. Germline V gene lookup returns CDR1 SGHTA and CDR2 FQGTGA. The CDR3 runs to 13 residues. This CDR3 is CASHEGTSVEQYF. In DNA, the CDR3 is TGTGCCAGCCATGAAGGGACTAGCGTCGAGCAGTACTTC.

The V and J genes are TRBV23-1 and TRBJ1-1, with 7 nucleotides matching TRBD1. TRBV23-1 is noted as an ORF with a role that remains uncertain. CDR3 length equals 16 residues. With V trimmed by 5 bases and J by 0 bases, 9 bases remained unmatched. The CDR3, as DNA: TGCGCCAGCAGTTTGGGACAGCAAAACATGAACACTGAAGCTTTCTTT. As protein: CASSLGQQNMNTEAFF.

This clonotype appeared a single time. The chain links TRBV2 to TRBJ1-5; 9 bases match TRBD1. Per the germline V gene, CDR1 is SNHLY and CDR2 is FYNNEI. This CDR3 is built from 15 residues. Germline trimming cut 0 bases from V and 7 bases from J; bases unmatched to any gene: 4. The CDR3 nucleotides are TGTGCCAGCAGTGAAGCGGGACAGGGTGGCCAGCCCCAGCATTTT. This translates into CASSEAGQGGQPQHF.

The rearrangement joins TRBV4-1 to TRBJ1-6, with D uncertain. This CDR3 is 17 amino acids long. CDR1 is MGHRA and CDR2 is YSYEKL in the germline V gene. The V gene lost 2 bases and the J gene lost 0 bases, with 11 bases spanning the gap. The CDR3 coding sequence is TGCGCCAGCAGCCAATTCGGACGGAGCTCCTATAATTCACCCCTCCACTTT. It encodes CASSQFGRSSYNSPLHF.

This clonotype was recorded only once. This chain joins TRBV20-1 and TRBJ2-3; 13 bases align to TRBD2. The CDR3 runs to 16 residues. Germline V lookup: CDR1 DFQATT, CDR2 SNEGSKA (reference sequence). The V gene end was trimmed by 5 bases and the J gene end by 2 bases; junction bases not matched to a gene: 7. The CDR3 sequence: CSAPGTSGESTDTQYF. CDR3 sequence (DNA): TGCAGTGCTCCTGGGACTAGCGGGGAATCCACAGATACGCAGTATTTT.

V usage is TRBV30 and J usage is TRBJ2-7; 10 bases line up with TRBD2. In germline, CDR1 is GTSNPN, CDR2 SVGIG (reference sequence). V was clipped by 0 bases and J by 0 bases; unmatched bases: 8. The CDR3 loop spans 17 amino acids. The CDR3, as DNA: TGTGCCTGGAGTGTACCAAGGGCTAGCGGGAGCTCCTACGAGCAGTACTTC. Its protein is CAWSVPRASGSSYEQYF.

The rearrangement uses TRBV19 and TRBJ1-1; D perhaps matches TRBD1 (5 bases). The CDR3 is 15 amino acids. Germline V lookup: CDR1 LNHDA, CDR2 SQIVND (reference sequence). The ends were cut back, 7 bases at V and 4 bases at J, with 19 bases in the middle. The CDR3 DNA follows: TGTGCCAGTACCCCCCAGGGACGGACGCGCACTGAAGCTTTCTTT. Translation: CASTPQGRTRTEAFF.